These T cell receptor beta chains were read from a single sample in a study of blood T cell repertoires in COVID-19. Method: immunoSEQ multiplex PCR; TCRdb's copy keeps in-frame clones and lacks some. The sample includes 350,000 to 500,000 clones, over 85% of them seen just once. Sequenced material: peripheral blood. The receptor source for this set is a man aged 18 to 29 with COVID-19, enrolled during active disease. CDR3s include the opening cysteine and the closing phenylalanine or tryptophan. Each record gives: V gene, J gene, CDR3 protein.

TRBV18	TRBJ1-6	CASSQGTDSYNSPLHF
TRBV29-1	TRBJ1-2	CSAGTGIGYGYTF
TRBV19	TRBJ1-6	CASSIPQPGQDNSPLHF
TRBV2	TRBJ1-2	CASSPLGVYGYTF
TRBV12-5	TRBJ2-2	CASARGTVNTGELFF
TRBV3-1/TRBV3-2	TRBJ2-2	CASSQLAGESNTGELFF
TRBV7-3	TRBJ2-1	CASSQIAGVSYNEQFF
TRBV2	TRBJ2-1	CASSGLAGGRDEQFF
TRBV3-1/TRBV3-2	TRBJ1-5	CASSLDRDQPQHF
TRBV11-2	TRBJ2-7	CASSLEVGSSYEQYF
TRBV7-7	TRBJ2-5	CASSPTTGGGPGETQYF
TRBV27	TRBJ1-1	CASSPRTGGLLMNTEAFF
TRBV6-5	TRBJ2-2	CASSYWLAGNTGELFF
TRBV6-5	TRBJ2-3	CASASTGTRRITQYF
TRBV24-1	TRBJ2-7	CATSAGTGDDEQYF
TRBV2	TRBJ2-7	CASSEDAGRPYEQYF
TRBV7-9	TRBJ2-2	CASSLDLVVIGELFF
TRBV5-4	TRBJ1-5	CASSLDRDQPQHF
TRBV11-1	TRBJ1-6	CASSPYANGDSPLHF
TRBV6-4	TRBJ2-2	CASRTLAGGTGELFF
TRBV7-2	TRBJ2-5	CASSLNPPREETQYF
TRBV19	TRBJ1-5	CASRRVDSNQPQHF
TRBV5-1	TRBJ2-7	CASSLRDSSYEQYF
TRBV3-1/TRBV3-2	TRBJ2-4	CASSQGGRENIQYF